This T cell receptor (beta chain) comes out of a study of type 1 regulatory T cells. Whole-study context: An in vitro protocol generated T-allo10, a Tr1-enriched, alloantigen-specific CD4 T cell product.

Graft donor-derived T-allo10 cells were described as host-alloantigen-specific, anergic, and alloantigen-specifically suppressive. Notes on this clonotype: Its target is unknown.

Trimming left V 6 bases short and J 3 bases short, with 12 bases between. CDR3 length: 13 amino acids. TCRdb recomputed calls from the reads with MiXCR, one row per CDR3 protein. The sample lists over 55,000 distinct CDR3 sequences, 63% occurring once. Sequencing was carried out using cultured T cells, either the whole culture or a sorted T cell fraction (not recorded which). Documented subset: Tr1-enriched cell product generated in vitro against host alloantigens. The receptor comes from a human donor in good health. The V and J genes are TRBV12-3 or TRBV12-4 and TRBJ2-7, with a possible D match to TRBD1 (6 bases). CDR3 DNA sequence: TGTGCCAGCAGACCTGACAGGAACTACGAGCAGTACTTC. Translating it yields CASRPDRNYEQYF.